This TCR beta chain was recovered during a study of OX40 agonist ivuxolimab in advanced cancers. Study details: People who had prior anti-PD-1, anti-PD-L1 or anti-CTLA-4 therapy could take part, and around 40% had some. Whole-study results and caveats: The specificity for antigen of the expanded peripheral T cells was not determined. Among patients with partial responses at 0.1-3.0 mg/kg, clonal expansion was among the lowest.

Data came from immunoSEQ multiplex PCR; TCRdb stores just in-frame clones and leaves some out. The sample includes 60,000 to 85,000 clones, about four fifths seen only once; the top ten take roughly 6.3%. Deletions cut 5 bases from V and 3 bases from J, with 8 bases between. This CDR3 is 13 amino acids long. CDR1 and CDR2 (germline): MDHEN, SYDVKM. A note on this clone: What it binds is not known.

The TCR originated in an adult with an advanced solid tumor such as melanoma, head and neck, liver or kidney cancer. The chain recombines TRBV28 with TRBJ1-3, with D perhaps matching TRBD1 (6 bases). Sequences were derived from CD4+ or CD8+ T cells sorted from blood, sampled in a trial of the OX40 agonist ivuxolimab. CDR3: CASSKGGGNTIYF. The DNA of the CDR3 is TGTGCCAGCAGTAAGGGGGGTGGAAACACCATATATTTT.